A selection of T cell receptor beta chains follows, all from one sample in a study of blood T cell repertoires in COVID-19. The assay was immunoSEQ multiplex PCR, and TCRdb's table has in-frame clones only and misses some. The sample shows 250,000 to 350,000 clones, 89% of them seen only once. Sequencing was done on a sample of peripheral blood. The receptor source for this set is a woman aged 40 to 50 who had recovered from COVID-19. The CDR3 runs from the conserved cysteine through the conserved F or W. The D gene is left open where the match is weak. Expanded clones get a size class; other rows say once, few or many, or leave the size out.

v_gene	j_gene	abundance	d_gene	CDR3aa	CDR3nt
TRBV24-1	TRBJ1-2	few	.	CATSEPTGSGGYTF	TGTGCCACCAGTGAGCCCACAGGCTCAGGAGGCTACACCTTC
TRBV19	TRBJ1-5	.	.	CASSGGNQPQHF	TGTGCCAGTAGCGGGGGGAATCAGCCCCAGCATTTT
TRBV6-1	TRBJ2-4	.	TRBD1	CASSEALRQGNIQYF	TGTGCCAGCAGTGAAGCGCTTCGACAGGGAAACATTCAGTACTTC
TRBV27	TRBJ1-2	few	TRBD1	CASSPGTGPKYGYTF	TGTGCCAGCAGTCCCGGGACAGGGCCCAAATATGGCTACACCTTC
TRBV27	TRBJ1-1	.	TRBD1	CASSAHRGRFHTEAFF	TGTGCCAGCAGTGCGCACAGGGGGCGCTTTCACACTGAAGCTTTCTTT
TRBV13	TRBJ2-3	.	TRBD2	CASSLTGLALTDTQYF	TGTGCCAGCAGCCTTACCGGACTAGCCCTCACAGATACGCAGTATTTT
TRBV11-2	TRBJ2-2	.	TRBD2	CASSPPRGTGELFF	TGTGCCAGCAGCCCCCCGCGGGGGACCGGGGAGCTGTTTTTT
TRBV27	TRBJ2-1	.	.	CASRPTIPFYNEQFF	TGTGCCAGCAGACCGACTATTCCTTTCTACAATGAGCAGTTCTTC
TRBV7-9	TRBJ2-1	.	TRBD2	CASSFIVLAGAFHNEQFF	TGTGCCAGCAGCTTTATCGTCCTAGCGGGAGCTTTCCACAATGAGCAGTTCTTC
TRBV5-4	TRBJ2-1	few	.	CASSLATYNEQFF	TGTGCCAGCAGCTTGGCCACTTACAATGAGCAGTTCTTC
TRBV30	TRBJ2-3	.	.	CAWSPGGNPPDTQYF	TGTGCCTGGAGTCCCGGCGGGAACCCCCCAGATACGCAGTATTTT
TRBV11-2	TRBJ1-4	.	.	CASSLDALGASEKLFF	TGTGCCAGCAGCTTAGACGCGTTGGGGGCCAGTGAAAAACTGTTTTTT
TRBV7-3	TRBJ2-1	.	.	CASSLDSSGYNEQFF	TGTGCCAGCAGCTTGGACAGCTCCGGTTATAATGAGCAGTTCTTC
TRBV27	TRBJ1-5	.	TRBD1	CASSPGPGQGASNQPQHF	TGTGCCAGCAGTCCAGGACCGGGACAGGGGGCCAGCAATCAGCCCCAGCATTTT
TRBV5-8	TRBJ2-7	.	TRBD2	CASSTKVAGGPYEQYF	TGTGCCAGCAGCACCAAGGTAGCGGGAGGGCCCTACGAGCAGTACTTC
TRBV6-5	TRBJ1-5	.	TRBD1	CASSPHDRGNQPQHF	TGTGCCAGCAGTCCCCACGACAGGGGGAATCAGCCCCAGCATTTT
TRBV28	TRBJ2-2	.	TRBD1	CASSADRGPGELFF	TGTGCCAGCAGTGCCGACAGGGGACCCGGGGAGCTGTTTTTT
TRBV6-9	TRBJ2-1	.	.	CASSINDAGRHEQFF	TGTGCCAGCAGTATCAACGACGCGGGCAGGCATGAGCAGTTCTTC
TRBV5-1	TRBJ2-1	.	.	CASSPLGETSSYNEQFF	TGCGCCAGCAGCCCATTGGGGGAGACTAGCTCCTACAATGAGCAGTTCTTC
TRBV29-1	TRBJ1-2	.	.	CSVVEASQTYGYTF	TGCAGCGTTGTGGAGGCATCCCAGACCTATGGCTACACCTTC
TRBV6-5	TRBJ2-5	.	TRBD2	CASQAGGRETQYF	TGTGCCAGCCAGGCGGGAGGGCGGGAGACCCAGTACTTC
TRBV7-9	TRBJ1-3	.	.	CASNIQGSTSGNTIYF	TGTGCCAGCAACATACAGGGTTCCACCTCTGGAAACACCATATATTTT
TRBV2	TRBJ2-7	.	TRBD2	CASSELAGWDEQYF	TGTGCCAGCAGTGAACTAGCGGGGTGGGACGAGCAGTACTTC
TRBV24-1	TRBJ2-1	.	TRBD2	CATSALAGGTYNEQFF	TGTGCCACCAGTGCTTTAGCGGGAGGTACTTACAATGAGCAGTTCTTC
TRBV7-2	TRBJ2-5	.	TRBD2	CASSTASGRAGETQYF	TGTGCCAGCAGCACCGCTAGCGGGAGGGCCGGTGAGACCCAGTACTTC
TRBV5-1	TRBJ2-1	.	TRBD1	CASSLGQTKGEQFF	TGCGCCAGCAGCCTGGGACAGACAAAGGGGGAGCAGTTCTTC
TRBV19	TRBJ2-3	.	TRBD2	CASSIQGGRKADTQYF	TGTGCCAGTAGTATACAGGGCGGGAGAAAGGCAGATACGCAGTATTTT
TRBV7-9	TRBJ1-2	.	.	CASSPYEGDYGYTF	TGTGCCAGCAGCCCGTATGAGGGGGACTATGGCTACACCTTC
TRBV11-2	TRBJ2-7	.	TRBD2	CASSLDLVSGIVEQYF	TGTGCCAGCAGCTTAGATTTAGTTAGCGGGATCGTCGAGCAGTACTTC
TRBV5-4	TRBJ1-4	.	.	CASSSQGQDEKLFF	TGTGCCAGCAGCTCTCAGGGGCAAGATGAAAAACTGTTTTTT
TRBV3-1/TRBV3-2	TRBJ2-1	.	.	CASSQDPSSYNEQFF	TGTGCCAGCAGCCAAGATCCTAGCTCCTACAATGAGCAGTTCTTC
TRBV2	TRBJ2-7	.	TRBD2	CASSEALLAGVDEQYF	TGTGCCAGCAGTGAAGCGCTTCTAGCGGGAGTAGATGAGCAGTACTTC
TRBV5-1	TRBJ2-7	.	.	CASSSLEALEQYF	TGCGCCAGCAGCTCATTGGAGGCTTTAGAGCAGTACTTC
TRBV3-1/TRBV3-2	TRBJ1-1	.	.	CASRSGASGWTEAFF	TGTGCCAGCAGGTCAGGCGCTTCGGGGTGGACTGAAGCTTTCTTT
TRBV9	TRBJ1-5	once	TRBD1	CASSQGGVQPQHF	TGTGCCAGCAGCCAGGGGGGAGTCCAGCCCCAGCATTTT
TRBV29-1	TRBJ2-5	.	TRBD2	CSGNSGGQETQYF	TGCAGCGGAAATAGCGGGGGACAAGAGACCCAGTACTTC
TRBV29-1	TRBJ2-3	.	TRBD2	CSVEKLAVSTDTQYF	TGCAGCGTTGAAAAACTAGCGGTTAGCACAGATACGCAGTATTTT
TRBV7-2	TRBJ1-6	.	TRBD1	CASSLFAGGDSYNSPLHF	TGTGCCAGCAGCTTATTCGCAGGGGGCGACTCCTATAATTCACCCCTCCACTTT
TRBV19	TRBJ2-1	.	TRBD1	CASSIEAGGYNEQFF	TGTGCCAGTAGTATAGAAGCAGGGGGATACAATGAGCAGTTCTTC
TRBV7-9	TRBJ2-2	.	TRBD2	CASRIASGTGELFF	TGTGCCAGCCGGATTGCTAGCGGGACCGGGGAGCTGTTTTTT
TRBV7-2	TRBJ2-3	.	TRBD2	CASSWAGTSGTDTQYF	TGTGCCAGCAGTTGGGCCGGGACTAGCGGCACAGATACGCAGTATTTT
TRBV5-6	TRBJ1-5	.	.	CASSLWGVNQPQHF	TGTGCCAGCAGCTTGTGGGGAGTCAATCAGCCCCAGCATTTT
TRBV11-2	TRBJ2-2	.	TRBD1	CASSPHPGQAGAGELFF	TGTGCCAGCAGCCCACACCCCGGACAGGCGGGCGCCGGGGAGCTGTTTTTT
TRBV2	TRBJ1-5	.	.	CASSEGQGRHQDQPQHF	TGTGCCAGCAGTGAGGGCCAGGGTCGCCACCAGGATCAGCCCCAGCATTTT
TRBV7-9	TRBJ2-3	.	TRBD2	CASSGGTGTTADTQYF	TGTGCCAGCAGCGGTGGAACCGGGACTACTGCAGATACGCAGTATTTT
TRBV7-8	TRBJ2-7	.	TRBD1	CASSLAETGGGQYF	TGTGCCAGCAGCTTAGCCGAGACAGGGGGCGGGCAGTACTTC
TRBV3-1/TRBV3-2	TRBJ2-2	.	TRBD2	CASSLPPGFSGSIPGELFF	TGTGCCAGCAGCCTCCCCCCGGGCTTTAGCGGGAGTATTCCCGGGGAGCTGTTTTTT
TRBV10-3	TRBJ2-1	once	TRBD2	CAISVRGTSGNVVEQFF	TGTGCCATCAGTGTCCGCGGGACTAGCGGGAACGTAGTTGAGCAGTTCTTC
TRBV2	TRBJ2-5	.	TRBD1	CASSRDSQETQYF	TGTGCCAGCAGTAGGGACAGCCAAGAGACCCAGTACTTC
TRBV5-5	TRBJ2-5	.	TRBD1	CASSLVPGQQETQYF	TGTGCCAGCAGCTTGGTTCCGGGACAGCAAGAGACCCAGTACTTC
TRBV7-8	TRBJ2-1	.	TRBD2	CASSRLAGTEQFF	TGTGCCAGCAGCAGACTAGCGGGAACTGAGCAGTTCTTC
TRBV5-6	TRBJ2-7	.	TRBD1	CASSLRTGASNYEQYF	TGTGCCAGCAGTTTGAGGACAGGGGCGAGCAACTACGAGCAGTACTTC
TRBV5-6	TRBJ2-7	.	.	CASSPGLRSSYEQYF	TGTGCCAGCAGCCCGGGACTCCGAAGCTCCTACGAGCAGTACTTC